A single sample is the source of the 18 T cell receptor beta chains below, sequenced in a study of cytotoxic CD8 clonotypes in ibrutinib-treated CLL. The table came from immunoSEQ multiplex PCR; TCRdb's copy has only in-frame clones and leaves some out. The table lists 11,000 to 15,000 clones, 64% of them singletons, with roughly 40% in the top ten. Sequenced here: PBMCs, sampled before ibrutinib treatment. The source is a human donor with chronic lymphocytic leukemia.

CDR3 DNA: TGCAGCGTTGGAGGTAGCGGGGGGGACGGCACCGGGGAGCTGTTTTTT. Its protein is CSVGGSGGDGTGELFF. The chain employs TRBV29-1 and TRBJ2-2, with 11 positions matching TRBD2. CDR1 is SQVTM, CDR2 ANQGSEA, per germline. The CDR3 covers 16 residues. J was trimmed by 4 bases and V by 4 bases; bases with no gene match: 8.

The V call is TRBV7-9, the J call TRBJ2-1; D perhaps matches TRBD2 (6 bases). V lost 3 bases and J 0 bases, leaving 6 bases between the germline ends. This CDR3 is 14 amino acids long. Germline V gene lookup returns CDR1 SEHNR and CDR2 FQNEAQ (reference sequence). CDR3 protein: CASSLGGSYNEQFF. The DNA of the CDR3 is TGTGCCAGCAGCTTGGGGGGCTCCTACAATGAGCAGTTCTTC.

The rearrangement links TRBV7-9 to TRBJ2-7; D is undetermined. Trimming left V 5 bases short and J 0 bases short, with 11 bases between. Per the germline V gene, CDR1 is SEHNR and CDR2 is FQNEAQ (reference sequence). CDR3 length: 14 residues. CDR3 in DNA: TGTGCCAGCAGCGCAGCCGCCAGCTCCTACGAGCAGTACTTC. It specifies CASSAAASSYEQYF.

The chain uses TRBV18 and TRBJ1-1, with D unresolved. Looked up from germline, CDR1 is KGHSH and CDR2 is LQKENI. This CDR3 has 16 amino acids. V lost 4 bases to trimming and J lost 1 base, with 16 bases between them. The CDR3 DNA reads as TGTGCCAGCTCACGCACTTCGACTCAGTGGAACACTGAAGCTTTCTTT. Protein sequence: CASSRTSTQWNTEAFF.

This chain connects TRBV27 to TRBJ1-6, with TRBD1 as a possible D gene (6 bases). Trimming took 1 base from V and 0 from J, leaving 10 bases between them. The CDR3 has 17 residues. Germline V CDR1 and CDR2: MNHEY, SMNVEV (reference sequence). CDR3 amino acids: CASSLWGHSSYNSPLHF. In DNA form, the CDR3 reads TGTGCCAGCAGTTTATGGGGACACAGCTCCTATAATTCACCCCTCCACTTT.

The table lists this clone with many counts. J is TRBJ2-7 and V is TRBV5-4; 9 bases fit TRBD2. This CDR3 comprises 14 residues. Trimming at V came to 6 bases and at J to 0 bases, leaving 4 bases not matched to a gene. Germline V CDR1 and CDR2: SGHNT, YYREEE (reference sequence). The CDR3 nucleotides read TGTGCCAGCACCGAGCGGGGGGACTCCTACGAGCAGTACTTC. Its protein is CASTERGDSYEQYF.

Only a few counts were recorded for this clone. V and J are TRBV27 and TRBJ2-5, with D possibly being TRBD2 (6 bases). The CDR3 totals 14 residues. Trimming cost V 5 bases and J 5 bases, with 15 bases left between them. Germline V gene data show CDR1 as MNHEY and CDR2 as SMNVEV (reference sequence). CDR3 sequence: CASSNRGLLETQYF. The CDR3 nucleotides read TGTGCCAGCAGTAACCGGGGACTTTTGGAGACCCAGTACTTC.

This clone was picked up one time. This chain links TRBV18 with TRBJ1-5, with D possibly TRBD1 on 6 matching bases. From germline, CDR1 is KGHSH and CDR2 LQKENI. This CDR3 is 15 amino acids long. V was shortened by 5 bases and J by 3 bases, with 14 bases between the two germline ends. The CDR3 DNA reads TGTGCCAGCTCATCGGAACAGGGTTTCAATCAGCCCCAGCATTTT. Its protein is CASSSEQGFNQPQHF.

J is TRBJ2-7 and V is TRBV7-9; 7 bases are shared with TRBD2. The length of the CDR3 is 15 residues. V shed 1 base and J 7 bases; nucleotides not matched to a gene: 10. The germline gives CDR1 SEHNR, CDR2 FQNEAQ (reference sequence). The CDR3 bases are TGTGCCAGCAGCTTAGGTCCCAGCGGGGAGGAAGAGCAGTACTTC. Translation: CASSLGPSGEEEQYF.

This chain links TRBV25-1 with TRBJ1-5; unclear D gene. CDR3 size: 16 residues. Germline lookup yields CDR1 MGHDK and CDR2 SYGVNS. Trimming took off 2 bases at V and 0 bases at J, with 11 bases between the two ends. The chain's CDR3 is CASSEGWGYSNQPQHF. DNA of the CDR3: TGTGCCAGCAGTGAAGGGTGGGGTTATAGCAATCAGCCCCAGCATTTT.

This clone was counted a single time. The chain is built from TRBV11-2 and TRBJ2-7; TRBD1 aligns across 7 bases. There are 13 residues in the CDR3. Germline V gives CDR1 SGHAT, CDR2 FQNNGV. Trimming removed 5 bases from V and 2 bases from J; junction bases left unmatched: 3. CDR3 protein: CASSEGQTYEQYF. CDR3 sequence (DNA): TGTGCCAGCAGCGAGGGACAGACCTACGAGCAGTACTTC.

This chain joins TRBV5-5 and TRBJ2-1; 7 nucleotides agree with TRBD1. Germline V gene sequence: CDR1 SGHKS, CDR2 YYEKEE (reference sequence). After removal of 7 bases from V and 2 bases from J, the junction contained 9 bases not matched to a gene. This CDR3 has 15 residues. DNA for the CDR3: TGTGCCAGCCGCCCCCGGCAGGGGGCCTACAATGAGCAGTTCTTC. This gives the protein CASRPRQGAYNEQFF. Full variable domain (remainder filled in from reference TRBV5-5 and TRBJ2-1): DAGVTQSPTHLIKTRGQQVTLRCSPISGHKSVSWYQQVLGQGPQFIFQYYEKEERGRGNFPDRFSARQFPNYSSELNVNALLLGDSALYLCASRPRQGAYNEQFFGPGTRLTVL.

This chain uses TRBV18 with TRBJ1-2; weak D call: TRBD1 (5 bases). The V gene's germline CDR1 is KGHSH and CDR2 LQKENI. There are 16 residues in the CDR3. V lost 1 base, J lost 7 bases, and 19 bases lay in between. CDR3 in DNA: TGTGCCAGCTCACCACAGTCGACAGATCTAGTGTCTGGCTACACCTTC. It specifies CASSPQSTDLVSGYTF.

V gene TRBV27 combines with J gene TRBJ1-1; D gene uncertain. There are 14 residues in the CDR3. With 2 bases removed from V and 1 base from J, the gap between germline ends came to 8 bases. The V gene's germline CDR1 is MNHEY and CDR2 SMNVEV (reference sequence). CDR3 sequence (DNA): TGTGCCAGCAGTTTAGCAGGCCCGAACACTGAAGCTTTCTTT. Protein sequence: CASSLAGPNTEAFF.

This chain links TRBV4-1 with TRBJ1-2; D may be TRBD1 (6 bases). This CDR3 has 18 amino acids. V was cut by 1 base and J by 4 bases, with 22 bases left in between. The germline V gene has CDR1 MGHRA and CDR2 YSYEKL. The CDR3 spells CASSQVPLGITGIYGYTF. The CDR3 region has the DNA TGCGCCAGCAGCCAAGTACCCCTAGGGATTACAGGGATCTATGGCTACACCTTC.

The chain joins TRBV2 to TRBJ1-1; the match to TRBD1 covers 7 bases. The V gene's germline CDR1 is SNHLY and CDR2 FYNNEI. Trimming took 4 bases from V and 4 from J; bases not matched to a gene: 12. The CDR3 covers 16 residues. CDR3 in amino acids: CASSVPPRGGATEAFF. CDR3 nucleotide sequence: TGTGCCAGCAGTGTCCCCCCCAGGGGGGGTGCCACTGAAGCTTTCTTT.

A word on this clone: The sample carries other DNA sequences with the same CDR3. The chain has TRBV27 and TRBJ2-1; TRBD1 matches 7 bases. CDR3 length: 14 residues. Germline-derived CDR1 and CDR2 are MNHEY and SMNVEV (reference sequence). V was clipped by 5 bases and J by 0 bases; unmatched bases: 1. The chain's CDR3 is CASSRDSSYNEQFF. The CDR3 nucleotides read TGTGCCAGCAGTCGGGACAGCTCCTACAATGAGCAGTTCTTC.

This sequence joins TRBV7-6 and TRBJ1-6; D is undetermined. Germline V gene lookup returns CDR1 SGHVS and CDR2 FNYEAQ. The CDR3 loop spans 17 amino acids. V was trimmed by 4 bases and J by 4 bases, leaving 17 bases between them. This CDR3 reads CASSSHTDGSYNSPLHF. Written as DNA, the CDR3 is TGTGCCAGCAGCTCACACACAGACGGATCGTATAATTCACCCCTCCACTTT.